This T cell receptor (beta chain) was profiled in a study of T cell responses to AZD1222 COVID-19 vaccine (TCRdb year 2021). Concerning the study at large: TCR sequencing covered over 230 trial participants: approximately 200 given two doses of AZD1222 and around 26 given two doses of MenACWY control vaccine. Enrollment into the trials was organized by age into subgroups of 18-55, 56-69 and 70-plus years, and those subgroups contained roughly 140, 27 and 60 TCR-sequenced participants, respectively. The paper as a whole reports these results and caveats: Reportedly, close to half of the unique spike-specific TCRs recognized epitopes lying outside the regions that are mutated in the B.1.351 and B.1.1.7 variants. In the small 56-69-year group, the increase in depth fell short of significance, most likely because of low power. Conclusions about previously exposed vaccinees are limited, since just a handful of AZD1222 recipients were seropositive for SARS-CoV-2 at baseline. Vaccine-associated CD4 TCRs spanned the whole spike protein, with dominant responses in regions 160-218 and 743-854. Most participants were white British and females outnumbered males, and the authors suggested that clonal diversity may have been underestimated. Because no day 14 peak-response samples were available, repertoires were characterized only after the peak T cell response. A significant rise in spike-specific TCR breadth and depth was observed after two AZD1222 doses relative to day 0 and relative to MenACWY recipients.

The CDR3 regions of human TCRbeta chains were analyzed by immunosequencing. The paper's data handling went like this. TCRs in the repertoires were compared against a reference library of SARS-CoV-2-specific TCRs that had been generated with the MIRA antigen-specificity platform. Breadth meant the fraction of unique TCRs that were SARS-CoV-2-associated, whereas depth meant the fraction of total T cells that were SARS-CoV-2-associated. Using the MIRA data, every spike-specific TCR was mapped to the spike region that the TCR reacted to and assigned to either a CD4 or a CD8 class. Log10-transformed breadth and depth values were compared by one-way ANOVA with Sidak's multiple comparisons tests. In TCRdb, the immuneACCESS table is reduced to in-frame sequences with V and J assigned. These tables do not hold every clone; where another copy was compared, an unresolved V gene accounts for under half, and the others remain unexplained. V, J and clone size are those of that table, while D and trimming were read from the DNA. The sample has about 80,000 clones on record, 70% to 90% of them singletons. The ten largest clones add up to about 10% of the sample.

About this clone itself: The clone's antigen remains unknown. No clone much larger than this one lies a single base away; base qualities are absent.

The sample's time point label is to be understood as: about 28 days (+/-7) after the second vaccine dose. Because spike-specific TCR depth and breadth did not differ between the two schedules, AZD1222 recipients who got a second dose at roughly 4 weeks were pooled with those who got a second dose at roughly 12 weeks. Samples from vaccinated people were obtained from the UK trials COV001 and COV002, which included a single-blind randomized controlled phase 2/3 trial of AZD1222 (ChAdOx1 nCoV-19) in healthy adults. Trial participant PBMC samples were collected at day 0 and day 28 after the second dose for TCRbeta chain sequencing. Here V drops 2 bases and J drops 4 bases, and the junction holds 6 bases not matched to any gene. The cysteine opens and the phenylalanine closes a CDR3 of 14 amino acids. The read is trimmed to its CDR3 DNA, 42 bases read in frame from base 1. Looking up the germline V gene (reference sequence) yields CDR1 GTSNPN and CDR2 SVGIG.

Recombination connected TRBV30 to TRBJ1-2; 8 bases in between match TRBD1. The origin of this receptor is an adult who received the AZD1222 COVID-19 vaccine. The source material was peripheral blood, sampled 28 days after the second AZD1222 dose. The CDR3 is CAWSWRQGTYGYTF. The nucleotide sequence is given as TGTGCCTGGAGTTGGAGACAGGGGACCTATGGCTACACCTTC.